This T cell receptor (beta chain) originates from a study of identical twins. The study, taken as a whole, reports: There was more out-of-frame TCR alpha sharing in monozygotic twins than models estimated. Cross-sectional statistical analysis was relied on for the conclusions, without the same donors being followed. Excess sharing by twins proved weaker in beta out-of-frame sequences.

Using its own MiXCR run on the 5' RACE reads, TCRdb lists one record per CDR3 protein. The table lists some 710,000 distinct CDR3 sequences, approximately 6% of them singletons. Only healthy Caucasians were enrolled as donors. The CDR3 spans 14 residues. Trimming pared 0 bases from V and 7 bases from J, leaving 12 bases between. About this clonotype itself: The antigen remains undetermined.

Input material: naive T cells sorted from blood. The TCR comes from a man between 18 and 35 years old in good health. V usage is TRBV12-3 or TRBV12-4 and J usage is TRBJ2-5, with D tentatively TRBD1 or TRBD2 (5 bases each). DNA of the CDR3: TGTGCCAGCAGTTTAGCCGGGGCTCAGGGGACCCAGTACTTC. Protein product: CASSLAGAQGTQYF.